These 3 T cell receptor beta chains came from one sample sequenced in a study of T-cell reconstitution after alpha-beta-depleted transplantation in children. A library of TCRbeta sequences, prepared with unique molecular identifiers, was generated. MiXCR, run by TCRdb on the PCR reads, gives a single entry per CDR3 protein. Counted here are 330,000 or so distinct CDR3 sequences, over 9% occurring once; the ten biggest clones make up under 3%. The sequencing here drew on PBMCs from the stem cell graft donor, taken from the stem cell graft. These receptors were taken from a human donor who donated a stem cell graft to a child with acute lymphoblastic leukemia.

V and J are TRBV12-3 or TRBV12-4 and TRBJ2-1, with TRBD2 identical over 8 bases. This CDR3 region has 19 residues. V dropped 3 bases and J dropped 0; count of bases not matched to a gene: 13. The CDR3 DNA follows: TGTGCCAGCAGTTTGGTCCCCAGGCCTCTAGCGGGCTCCTACAATGAGCAGTTCTTC. Translated: CASSLVPRPLAGSYNEQFF.

The count of this clonotype is one. A read error may be the cause here, since a much bigger clone is one base away. The chain carries TRBV23-1 and TRBJ2-3; D assignment may be TRBD1 or TRBD2 (7 bases each). TRBV23-1 is reported as an ORF; its role is uncertain. This CDR3 has 16 amino acids. CDR3 coding DNA: TGCGCCAGCACCGGATCGACTAGCCCGCAGGGGGATACGCATTATTTT. Its translation: CASTGSTSPQGDTHYF.

This clonotype was seen only a few times. V is TRBV10-3 and J is TRBJ2-1; the D is unclear. The V gene lost 8 bases and the J gene lost 4 bases, with 6 bases spanning the gap. CDR1 is ENHRY, CDR2 SYGVKD, per germline. The CDR3 totals 11 residues. The CDR3 reads CAIVAYNEQFF. The CDR3 nucleotides read TGTGCCATCGTTGCTTACAATGAGCAGTTCTTC.